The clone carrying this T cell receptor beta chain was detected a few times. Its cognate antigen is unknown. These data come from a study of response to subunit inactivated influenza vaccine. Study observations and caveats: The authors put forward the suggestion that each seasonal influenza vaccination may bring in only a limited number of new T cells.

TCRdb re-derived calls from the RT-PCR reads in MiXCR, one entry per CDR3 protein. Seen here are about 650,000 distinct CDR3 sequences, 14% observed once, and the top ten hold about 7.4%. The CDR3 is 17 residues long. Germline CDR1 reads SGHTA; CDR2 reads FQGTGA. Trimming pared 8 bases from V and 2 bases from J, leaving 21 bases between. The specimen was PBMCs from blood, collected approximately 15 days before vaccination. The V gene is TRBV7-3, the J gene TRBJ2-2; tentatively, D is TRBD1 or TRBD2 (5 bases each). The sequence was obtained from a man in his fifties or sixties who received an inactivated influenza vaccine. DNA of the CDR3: TGTGCCAGCGGCAAGGGGTCAGGGAGTGTAAACACCGGGGAGCTGTTTTTT. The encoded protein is CASGKGSGSVNTGELFF.